These T cell receptor beta chains were read from a single sample in a study of blood T cell repertoires in COVID-19. Assay: immunoSEQ multiplex PCR; the TCRdb copy retains only in-frame clones and omits some. This sample has more than 45,000 clones; roughly 79% occur once, and the top ten carry more than 13%. The sequencing sample was made of peripheral blood. These receptors were obtained from a human donor in a cohort sampled during active COVID-19. Each CDR3 is given without its conserved first and last residue. A D gene is named only where the DNA matches it firmly.

d_call: -
j_call: TRBJ2-4
v_call: TRBV18
cdr3_length: 17
cdr3_aa: ASSPGSPTPLGAKNIQY

d_call: -
j_call: TRBJ1-2
v_call: TRBV4-3
cdr3_length: 13
cdr3_aa: ASSQETGRDYGYT

d_call: TRBD2
j_call: TRBJ2-3
v_call: TRBV4-1
cdr3_length: 14
cdr3_aa: ASSQDSSGFTDTQY

d_call: -
j_call: TRBJ2-7
v_call: TRBV5-8
cdr3_length: 12
cdr3_aa: ASSFRQDRNEQY

d_call: TRBD1
j_call: TRBJ2-7
v_call: TRBV2
cdr3_length: 13
cdr3_aa: ASSARGQGSSEQY

d_call: -
j_call: TRBJ2-4
v_call: TRBV18
cdr3_length: 11
cdr3_aa: ASTRTEQNIQY

d_call: TRBD1
j_call: TRBJ1-2
v_call: TRBV7-9
cdr3_length: 12
cdr3_aa: ASSLTGVDYGYT

d_call: TRBD2
j_call: TRBJ2-3
v_call: TRBV7-9
cdr3_length: 14
cdr3_aa: ASSLLLAGERGTQY

d_call: -
j_call: TRBJ2-7
v_call: TRBV3-1/TRBV3-2
cdr3_length: 13
cdr3_aa: ASSQEPRVSYEQY

d_call: TRBD2
j_call: TRBJ2-5
v_call: TRBV6-5
cdr3_length: 13
cdr3_aa: ASSSPGLAKETQY

d_call: -
j_call: TRBJ2-7
v_call: TRBV7-8
cdr3_length: 11
cdr3_aa: ASSLGGRNEQY

d_call: -
j_call: TRBJ1-1
v_call: TRBV27
cdr3_length: 12
cdr3_aa: ASSLTLMNTEAF

d_call: TRBD2
j_call: TRBJ2-1
v_call: TRBV2
cdr3_length: 13
cdr3_aa: ASSERDSGGAEQF

d_call: -
j_call: TRBJ1-1
v_call: TRBV7-9
cdr3_length: 10
cdr3_aa: ASSFVREGAF

d_call: -
j_call: TRBJ1-1
v_call: TRBV19
cdr3_length: 11
cdr3_aa: ASSRSRNTEAF

d_call: -
j_call: TRBJ1-5
v_call: TRBV5-5
cdr3_length: 14
cdr3_aa: ASSLGYRGARGPQH

d_call: TRBD1
j_call: TRBJ2-2
v_call: TRBV6-5
cdr3_length: 13
cdr3_aa: ASSPQGAVTGELF

d_call: -
j_call: TRBJ2-1
v_call: TRBV5-4
cdr3_length: 11
cdr3_aa: ASSLGPFDEQF

d_call: TRBD1
j_call: TRBJ2-1
v_call: TRBV12-5
cdr3_length: 12
cdr3_aa: ASVPGTGTHEQF

d_call: -
j_call: TRBJ2-1
v_call: TRBV10-2
cdr3_length: 10
cdr3_aa: ASYNYYNEQF